This is a list of T cell receptor beta chains from one sample in a study of T-cell memory formation after mild COVID-19. MiXCR, run by TCRdb on the 5' RACE reads, gives a single entry per CDR3 protein. The sample yields some 100,000 distinct CDR3 sequences, approximately 10% seen once. Sequencing was carried out using PBMCs or a T cell subset sorted from them (not recorded which). These receptors were taken from a young man who had mild COVID-19 (a few samples of this study predate the infection). Cell type and time point are not known. Both conserved end residues are part of each CDR3. The D gene is left open where the match is weak. Part of the rows lack a size; the others show once, few, many or a class for expanded clones.

CDR3: CASSSRNYEQYF
DNA: TGTGCCAGCAGTTCGAGAAACTACGAGCAGTACTTC
V: TRBV6-5
J: TRBJ2-7
D: NA
size: few

CDR3: CASSQALQGADGYTF
DNA: TGCGCCAGCAGCCAAGCATTACAGGGGGCCGATGGCTACACCTTC
V: TRBV4-1
J: TRBJ1-2
D: TRBD1
size: few

CDR3: CASSPGTSASYEQYF
DNA: TGCGCCAGCAGCCCTGGGACTAGCGCATCCTACGAGCAGTACTTC
V: TRBV4-3
J: TRBJ2-7
D: TRBD2
size: few

CDR3: CASSRGAYNEQFF
DNA: TGTGCCAGCTCCCGGGGGGCCTACAATGAGCAGTTCTTC
V: TRBV27
J: TRBJ2-1
D: TRBD2
size: few

CDR3: CASSSLAGTITDTQYF
DNA: TGTGCCAGCAGCTCTCTAGCGGGGACTATCACAGATACGCAGTATTTT
V: TRBV7-2
J: TRBJ2-3
D: TRBD2
size: NA

CDR3: CASSFSVGTEQYF
DNA: TGTGCCAGCAGCTTTTCCGTGGGCACGGAGCAGTACTTC
V: TRBV7-9
J: TRBJ2-7
D: NA
size: NA

CDR3: CASSFPSGVGKNIQYF
DNA: TGTGCCAGCAGCTTCCCTAGCGGGGTGGGCAAAAACATTCAGTACTTC
V: TRBV7-9
J: TRBJ2-4
D: TRBD2
size: NA

CDR3: CASSSGTSPRDTQYF
DNA: TGTGCCAGCAGCTCGGGGACTAGCCCCCGGGATACGCAGTATTTT
V: TRBV7-3
J: TRBJ2-3
D: TRBD2
size: NA

CDR3: CASSHEKNYNEQFF
DNA: TGTGCCAGCAGCCATGAGAAGAATTACAATGAGCAGTTCTTC
V: TRBV3-1
J: TRBJ2-1
D: NA
size: few

CDR3: CASSLEGWGDTQYF
DNA: TGTGCCAGCAGCTTAGAGGGTTGGGGAGATACGCAGTATTTT
V: TRBV7-6
J: TRBJ2-3
D: NA
size: NA

CDR3: CASSQDWAPTGELFF
DNA: TGTGCCAGCAGCCAAGATTGGGCTCCCACCGGGGAGCTGTTTTTT
V: TRBV14
J: TRBJ2-2
D: NA
size: few

CDR3: CASSFAGELFF
DNA: TGTGCCAGCAGTTTTGCCGGGGAGCTGTTTTTT
V: TRBV12-3/TRBV12-4
J: TRBJ2-2
D: NA
size: few

CDR3: CASIPSEADTQYF
DNA: TGTGCCAGCATCCCTAGCGAAGCAGATACGCAGTATTTT
V: TRBV7-9
J: TRBJ2-3
D: NA
size: NA

CDR3: CASSQDGQGSGEQFF
DNA: TGCGCCAGCAGCCAAGATGGCCAAGGCAGCGGTGAGCAGTTCTTC
V: TRBV4-1
J: TRBJ2-1
D: NA
size: NA

CDR3: CASSQDREVTEAFF
DNA: TGCGCCAGCAGCCAGGACAGGGAGGTTACTGAAGCTTTCTTT
V: TRBV4-1
J: TRBJ1-1
D: TRBD1
size: few

CDR3: CASSSPEETQYF
DNA: TGCGCCAGCAGCTCCCCCGAGGAGACCCAGTACTTC
V: TRBV4-1
J: TRBJ2-5
D: NA
size: NA

CDR3: CASSRGLADNYEQYF
DNA: TGTGCCAGCAGCCGAGGACTAGCGGACAACTACGAGCAGTACTTC
V: TRBV4-2
J: TRBJ2-7
D: TRBD2
size: NA

CDR3: CASSGRTGGNEKLFF
DNA: TGTGCCAGCAGTGGCAGGACAGGGGGGAATGAAAAACTGTTTTTT
V: TRBV6-6
J: TRBJ1-4
D: TRBD1
size: few

CDR3: CASSYSGPNPYNEQFF
DNA: TGTGCCAGCAGTTACTCGGGCCCAAACCCTTACAATGAGCAGTTCTTC
V: TRBV6-5
J: TRBJ2-1
D: NA
size: NA

CDR3: CASRGTVHNYGYTF
DNA: TGTGCCAGCAGGGGGACAGTGCATAACTATGGCTACACCTTC
V: TRBV6-1
J: TRBJ1-2
D: TRBD1
size: few

CDR3: CASSLGDGYSF
DNA: TGTGCCAGCAGCTTAGGGGACGGCTATTCTTTC
V: TRBV7-9
J: TRBJ2-7
D: NA
size: NA

CDR3: CASSEGTSGGDEQFF
DNA: TGTGCCAGCAGCGAGGGGACTAGCGGGGGTGATGAGCAGTTCTTC
V: TRBV7-9
J: TRBJ2-1
D: TRBD2
size: few

CDR3: CASSPNRGYTGELFF
DNA: TGTGCCAGCAGCCCGAACAGGGGATACACCGGGGAGCTGTTTTTT
V: TRBV7-6
J: TRBJ2-2
D: TRBD1
size: NA

CDR3: CASSLVSTAGEQYF
DNA: TGTGCCAGCAGCTTGGTCTCAACGGCCGGCGAGCAGTACTTC
V: TRBV11-2
J: TRBJ2-7
D: NA
size: few

CDR3: CASSQVHTPGDTQYF
DNA: TGTGCCAGCAGCCAAGTCCATACGCCCGGAGATACGCAGTATTTT
V: TRBV3-1
J: TRBJ2-3
D: NA
size: NA

CDR3: CSARGTIYGYTF
DNA: TGCAGTGCTAGGGGCACCATCTATGGCTACACCTTC
V: TRBV20-1
J: TRBJ1-2
D: NA
size: few

CDR3: CASNQASRQETQYF
DNA: TGCGCCAGCAATCAGGCTAGTCGACAAGAGACCCAGTACTTC
V: TRBV5-1
J: TRBJ2-5
D: NA
size: many

CDR3: CASSRARAGQPQHF
DNA: TGTGCCAGCAGCAGGGCACGGGCGGGGCAGCCCCAGCATTTT
V: TRBV12-3/TRBV12-4
J: TRBJ1-5
D: NA
size: few

CDR3: CASSLGQLGYEQYF
DNA: TGTGCCAGCAGTTTGGGGCAACTAGGCTACGAGCAGTACTTC
V: TRBV12-3/TRBV12-4
J: TRBJ2-7
D: NA
size: NA

CDR3: CASSLGSSGQETQYF
DNA: TGCGCCAGCAGCTTGGGGTCTAGCGGCCAAGAGACCCAGTACTTC
V: TRBV5-1
J: TRBJ2-5
D: TRBD2
size: many

CDR3: CASSRPGRVYEQYF
DNA: TGTGCCAGCAGTCGGCCGGGGAGGGTCTACGAGCAGTACTTC
V: TRBV25-1
J: TRBJ2-7
D: TRBD2
size: NA

CDR3: CASSPPGGSSYNEQFF
DNA: TGTGCCAGCAGTCCCCCCGGGGGAAGCTCCTACAATGAGCAGTTCTTC
V: TRBV7-9
J: TRBJ2-1
D: NA
size: few

CDR3: CASSPGGNTEAFF
DNA: TGTGCCAGCAGCCCTGGGGGGAACACTGAAGCTTTCTTT
V: TRBV9
J: TRBJ1-1
D: NA
size: NA

CDR3: CASSLGARTIYGHTF
DNA: TGTGCCAGCAGCTTAGGGGCCAGGACAATCTATGGCCACACCTTC
V: TRBV7-2
J: TRBJ1-2
D: NA
size: NA

CDR3: CASSFFIFETQYF
DNA: TGTGCCAGCAGCTTCTTTATATTCGAGACCCAGTACTTC
V: TRBV5-5
J: TRBJ2-5
D: NA
size: NA

CDR3: CASSPGQGGNEQFF
DNA: TGTGCCAGCAGCCCGGGACAGGGAGGAAATGAGCAGTTCTTC
V: TRBV6-6
J: TRBJ2-1
D: TRBD1
size: NA

CDR3: CASSVGVDTQYF
DNA: TGTGCCAGCAGCGTAGGGGTTGATACGCAGTATTTT
V: TRBV9
J: TRBJ2-3
D: NA
size: NA

CDR3: CASSPMGGTTDTQYF
DNA: TGTGCCAGCAGCCCAATGGGGGGGACCACAGATACGCAGTATTTT
V: TRBV7-9
J: TRBJ2-3
D: TRBD2
size: many

CDR3: CASSDRQPGPQHF
DNA: TGTGCCAGCAGCGACCGACAGCCAGGGCCCCAGCATTTT
V: TRBV7-9
J: TRBJ1-5
D: NA
size: NA

CDR3: CASSFGATAYEQYF
DNA: TGTGCCAGCAGTTTCGGGGCGACAGCATACGAGCAGTACTTC
V: TRBV27
J: TRBJ2-7
D: NA
size: few

CDR3: CASSPDAGDQETQYF
DNA: TGTGCCAGCAGCCCCGATGCGGGGGACCAAGAGACCCAGTACTTC
V: TRBV3-1
J: TRBJ2-5
D: TRBD2
size: few

CDR3: CASSLTSGVVYEQFF
DNA: TGTGCCAGCAGTTTAACTAGCGGGGTCGTCTATGAGCAGTTCTTC
V: TRBV27
J: TRBJ2-1
D: TRBD2
size: NA

CDR3: CASSYSRASGGRSTGELFF
DNA: TGTGCCAGCAGTTACTCGAGGGCTAGCGGGGGGAGGAGCACCGGGGAGCTGTTTTTT
V: TRBV6-6
J: TRBJ2-2
D: TRBD2
size: NA

CDR3: CSVAGGELAKNIQYF
DNA: TGCAGCGTTGCGGGAGGGGAACTAGCCAAAAACATTCAGTACTTC
V: TRBV29-1
J: TRBJ2-4
D: TRBD2
size: few

CDR3: CASTSEGGPIDEQFF
DNA: TGTGCCAGCACCTCGGAGGGGGGGCCTATCGATGAGCAGTTCTTC
V: TRBV12-3/TRBV12-4
J: TRBJ2-1
D: NA
size: few

CDR3: CASSDLAGGYEQYF
DNA: TGTGCCAGCAGTGACCTAGCGGGGGGCTACGAGCAGTACTTC
V: TRBV2
J: TRBJ2-7
D: TRBD2
size: few

CDR3: CASSSPLGGMSWTQYF
DNA: TGTGCCAGCAGCTCGCCCTTGGGGGGGATGTCCTGGACCCAGTACTTC
V: TRBV7-8
J: TRBJ2-5
D: TRBD2
size: NA

CDR3: CASTLMWGGEQYF
DNA: TGTGCCAGCACCCTAATGTGGGGGGGCGAGCAGTACTTC
V: TRBV6-5
J: TRBJ2-7
D: TRBD2
size: few

CDR3: CASSPLYIGGETQYF
DNA: TGCGCCAGCAGCCCTCTATATATAGGTGGAGAGACCCAGTACTTC
V: TRBV5-1
J: TRBJ2-5
D: NA
size: NA

CDR3: CASSSSVRPDGYGYTF
DNA: TGTGCCAGCAGCTCTTCAGTCAGGCCCGATGGCTATGGCTACACCTTC
V: TRBV7-2
J: TRBJ1-2
D: NA
size: NA

CDR3: CASSPLGAGIADTQYF
DNA: TGTGCCAGCAGCCCGTTGGGAGCGGGGATCGCAGATACGCAGTATTTT
V: TRBV7-2
J: TRBJ2-3
D: TRBD2
size: few

CDR3: CASKNYGYTF
DNA: TGTGCCAGTAAGAACTATGGCTACACCTTC
V: TRBV19
J: TRBJ1-2
D: NA
size: few

CDR3: CASSVSWGSTDTQYF
DNA: TGTGCCAGCAGCGTGAGCTGGGGGAGCACAGATACGCAGTATTTT
V: TRBV9
J: TRBJ2-3
D: NA
size: few

CDR3: CASSLEAPYTEAFF
DNA: TGCGCCAGCAGCTTGGAAGCACCCTACACTGAAGCTTTCTTT
V: TRBV5-1
J: TRBJ1-1
D: NA
size: many